This T cell receptor beta chain originates from a study of tumor-infiltrating lymphocytes in primary liver carcinoma. The study extracted blood RNA from unsorted whole blood and also extracted germline DNA. This clonotype occurred a few times. Its target is unknown. Starting from about 0.5 ug of total RNA, TCR beta cDNA was produced with a primer in the constant region. Three nested multiplex PCR rounds of slightly modified ARM-PCR generated TCR beta libraries. PCR rounds one and two used TRBV1-TRBV30 forward primers with a C-beta reverse primer for around 11 cycles each. TCRdb analysed the multiplex PCR reads with MiXCR anew, one entry per CDR3 protein. This sample has approximately 300,000 distinct CDR3 sequences, with 65% found just once. Study results and limitations: The 250 largest clones made up significantly more of tumor than blood repertoires (p = 0.039).

Germline values: CDR1 SGHRS, CDR2 YFSETQ. V trimming: 4 bases; J trimming: 0 bases; junction bases outside the gene matches: 8. The CDR3 length is 16 residues. The chain combines TRBV5-1 with TRBJ2-7; 9 bases map to TRBD2. This clonotype was sampled from a man aged 35 to 55 with primary liver carcinoma and hepatitis B virus infection. Sequenced material: peripheral blood. Here the CDR3 reads CASSPREGALSYEQYF. CDR3 coding DNA: TGCGCCAGCAGCCCGCGGGAGGGGGCCCTCTCCTACGAGCAGTACTTC.